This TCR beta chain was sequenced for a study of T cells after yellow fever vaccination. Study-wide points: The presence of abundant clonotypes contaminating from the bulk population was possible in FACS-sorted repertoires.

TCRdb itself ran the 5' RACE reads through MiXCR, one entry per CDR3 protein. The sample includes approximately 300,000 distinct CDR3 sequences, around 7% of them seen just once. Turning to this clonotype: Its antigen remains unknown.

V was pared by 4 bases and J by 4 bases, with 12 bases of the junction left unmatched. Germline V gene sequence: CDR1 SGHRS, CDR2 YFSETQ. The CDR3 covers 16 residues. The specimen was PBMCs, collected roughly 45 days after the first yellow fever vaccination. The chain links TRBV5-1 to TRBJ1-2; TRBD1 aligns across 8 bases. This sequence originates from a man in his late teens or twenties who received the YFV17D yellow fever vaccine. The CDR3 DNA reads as TGCGCCAGCAGCCCGGTTCAGGGGGCCCAACCCTATGGCTACACCTTC. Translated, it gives CASSPVQGAQPYGYTF.